This TCR beta chain originates from a study of kidney transplant recipient with SARS-CoV-2 infection. Trimming cost V 2 bases and J 5 bases, with 16 bases left between them. The CDR3 is 16 residues long. Germline lookup yields CDR1 LGHDT and CDR2 YNNKEL (reference sequence). This clonotype was found many times. TCRdb fed the reads into MiXCR, producing one record per CDR3 protein. This table has about 240,000 distinct CDR3 sequences, under 30% appearing once. The rearrangement joins TRBV3-1 to TRBJ2-1, with TRBD2 as a possible D gene (6 bases). The TCR originated in a male patient aged 25-45 years who had COVID-19 and was a kidney transplant recipient. Some T cells may trace back to the graft donor. Sequencing was performed on a blood sample, taken at baseline and between days 110 and 120 from a kidney transplant recipient. CDR3 DNA: TGTGCCAGCAGCCAATGGGGGGATGGGTCCGACAATGAGCAGTTCTTC. Residues: CASSQWGDGSDNEQFF.